This T cell receptor beta chain is drawn from a study of metastatic and nonmetastatic thyroid tumors (dated by TCRdb to the early 2020s). Regarding the study in general: Repertoires were compared across peripheral blood and tumor or nodule tissue samples from malignant and benign thyroid patients. The full study reports these points: In both blood and tumor samples, TCR beta diversity was reported to be significantly higher in malignant tumors than in benign nodules.

The library was prepared using PCR. Instrument used: Illumina HiSeq 4000. The TCR beta-chain CDR3 region of each patient was profiled by high-throughput sequencing. In the paper's pipeline: The researchers built a classifier to tell apart papillary thyroid cancer patients with distant metastasis, based on CDR3 differences among clinicopathological groups. The Shannon index was used to measure repertoire diversity, and the Morisita-Horn index was used to measure how similar tumor and blood repertoires were. The public reads were reprocessed in TCRdb via fastp at Q25 and MiXCR, keeping in-frame beta chains. What appears here as the V and J calls and clone size reflects TCRdb's work, not the paper's. This sample has 35,000 to 45,000 clones in its table, and about 3.2% of those were observed once. The ten largest clones capture 7.5% to 10% of the sample. Before undergoing thyroid surgery, none of the patients had been given any kind of treatment. Using T-cell receptor beta sequencing, the study looked back at clinical samples from patients collected from about 2011 to 2018.

A remark on this clone: Its antigen has not been determined. One base away there is no much larger clone; base qualities are not given.

Including cysteine and phenylalanine, the CDR3 has 15 amino acids. CDR3 DNA only is kept here, 45 bases in frame from base 1. CDR1 and CDR2 were assigned from the germline V gene (reference sequence) as LGHDT and YNNKEL. Compared with germline, V lacks 5 bases and J lacks 2 bases; bases without a gene match: 8. The clonotype was recovered from a female donor with papillary thyroid cancer or a benign thyroid nodule (not recorded which). Some clones in this sample may be carry-over from other donors' samples. The sequencing input was blood. The V gene is TRBV3-1 and the J gene is TRBJ1-1, with TRBD1 matching 7 junction bases. The CDR3 region reads CASSAQGRSNTEAFF. The nucleotides read TGTGCCAGCAGCGCACAGGGGCGTAGTAACACTGAAGCTTTCTTT.